The source of this T cell receptor (beta chain) is a study of control samples from healthy donors and cancer patients. Generated by immunoSEQ multiplex PCR, the TCRdb table keeps only in-frame clones and is missing some. This table holds around 130,000 clones, roughly 90% found once. This sequence originates from a man aged 45-65 years in good health. Sequencing input: blood.

Written as DNA, the CDR3 is TGTGCTAGTTCACCTCCCGGGACAGGGGGCACTGAAGCTTTCTTT. It is translated as CASSPPGTGGTEAFF. The chain has TRBV12-5 and TRBJ1-1; TRBD1 aligns across 11 bases. Trimming removed 8 bases from V and 4 bases from J; junction bases left unmatched: 9. The germline V gene has CDR1 LGHNT and CDR2 FRNRAP. The CDR3 runs to 15 residues.